This TCR beta chain was captured by sequencing in a study of OX40 agonist ivuxolimab in advanced cancers. On the study more broadly: Intravenous ivuxolimab was administered to patients every 2 weeks at 0.01 to 10 mg/kg. Subjects had a mean age of around 60 years, with a range of about 23 to 79; less than 90% were male.

This CDR3 has 15 amino acids. CDR1 and CDR2 (germline): KGHSH, LQKENI. Trimming cost V 4 bases and J 3 bases, with 15 bases left between them. The table came from immunoSEQ multiplex PCR; TCRdb's copy has only in-frame clones and leaves some out. The sample shows fewer than 80,000 clones, 85% of them seen only once. The sequence was obtained from an adult with an advanced solid tumor such as melanoma, head and neck, liver or kidney cancer. The rearrangement links TRBV18 to TRBJ1-1; maybe TRBD1 (5 bases). The specimen was CD4+ or CD8+ T cells sorted from blood, collected in a trial of the OX40 agonist ivuxolimab. The CDR3, as DNA: TGTGCCAGCTCACGAGGGAGACAGAGCGACACTGAAGCTTTCTTT. It specifies CASSRGRQSDTEAFF. Full variable domain (remainder filled in from reference TRBV18 and TRBJ1-1): NAGVMQNPRHLVRRRGQEARLRCSPMKGHSHVYWYRQLPEEGLKFMVYLQKENIIDESGMPKERFSAEFPKEGPSILRIQQVVRGDSAAYFCASSRGRQSDTEAFFGQGTRLTVV.